This TCR beta chain was identified during a study of T cell responses to AZD1222 COVID-19 vaccine. Findings and limits, study-wide: Reportedly, close to half of spike-specific TCRs are directed against unmutated variant regions.

The table lists this clone with a count of one. Its antigen is not identified. Sequencing used immunoSEQ multiplex PCR; TCRdb keeps in-frame clones, though not all of them. Of 150,000 to 200,000 clones in the sample, approximately 93% were seen once. The clonotype was recovered from an adult in good health. Sequencing was performed on peripheral blood, taken on day 0 of AZD1222 vaccination.

CDR3 bases: TGTGCCACCCTGGACCGGACAGCAAACACCGGGGAGCTGTTTTTT. This encodes CATLDRTANTGELFF. The gene calls are TRBV13 and TRBJ2-2; TRBD1 might be the D (6 bases). The CDR3 runs to 15 residues. Germline-derived CDR1 and CDR2 are PRHDT and FYEKMQ (reference sequence). V lost 10 bases to trimming and J lost 2 bases, with 17 bases between them.